These 17 T cell receptor beta chains were sequenced from one sample in a study of T cells in Graves' hyperthyroidism and ophthalmopathy. What was amplified from RNA transcripts were TCR beta CDR3 regions. The primer set for the first-round RT-PCR of the TCR CDR3 was HTBI. MiXCR was run by TCRdb on the multiplex PCR reads, yielding one entry per CDR3 protein. The sample includes over 200,000 distinct CDR3 sequences, approximately 17% seen only once; the top ten take 50%. Specimen: blood. The source is a man aged 45 to 65 with Graves' hyperthyroidism.

At least ten counts were recorded for this clonotype. The V gene is TRBV28, the J gene TRBJ2-3, with 7 positions matching TRBD1. This CDR3 has 14 residues. The germline gives CDR1 MDHEN, CDR2 SYDVKM. J was trimmed by 2 bases and V by 2 bases; bases with no gene match: 1. The CDR3 here is CASSLGTVTDTQYF. The CDR3 DNA reads as TGTGCCAGCAGTTTAGGGACAGTCACAGATACGCAGTATTTT.

This clonotype has at least ten counts. This chain links TRBV7-8 with TRBJ2-5; 10 positions match TRBD1. The J segment lost 6 bases and the V segment lost 4 bases, leaving 2 bases of the junction unmatched. CDR1 SGHVS and CDR2 FQNEAQ come from the germline V gene. CDR3 length equals 13 residues. The CDR3 spells CASSSDRGKTQYF. CDR3 coding DNA: TGTGCCAGCAGCTCGGACAGGGGGAAGACCCAGTACTTC.

This clonotype turned up a few times. This chain joins TRBV11-2 and TRBJ2-2, with 9 nucleotides matching TRBD2. Germline CDR1 SGHAT, CDR2 FQNNGV. CDR3 length equals 18 residues. J gave up 0 bases and V 8 bases, and 13 bases lay outside the gene matches. CDR3 in DNA: TGTGCCAGCGCGCGGGGGGGAGCGGGAGGATCGAACACCGGGGAGCTGTTTTTT. Protein sequence: CASARGGAGGSNTGELFF.

This clonotype was seen ten or more times. V and J are TRBV12-3 or TRBV12-4 and TRBJ2-1, with 11 positions matching TRBD1. With 6 bases clipped from V and 6 bases from J, the junction kept 7 bases outside the gene matches. This CDR3 is built from 15 residues. The CDR3 DNA reads as TGTGCCAGCAGCCCGGGGGGACAGGGGGGCAATGAGCAGTTCTTC. Translating it yields CASSPGGQGGNEQFF.

This clonotype was seen more than once but under ten times. This chain joins TRBV10-3 and TRBJ2-7, with D possibly matching TRBD2 (6 bases). This CDR3 is built from 15 residues. The germline V gene encodes CDR1 ENHRY and CDR2 SYGVKD. The V end lost 2 bases, the J end lost 0 bases, and 11 bases lay between the germline ends. CDR3 nucleotides: TGTGCCATCAGTGAGGGCGGGGACCCCTCCTACGAGCAGTACTTC. Its protein product is CAISEGGDPSYEQYF.

The table lists this clonotype with many counts. The V gene is TRBV5-1, the J gene TRBJ2-1; D uncertain. Germline values: CDR1 SGHRS, CDR2 YFSETQ. The length of the CDR3 is 12 residues. V was pared by 1 base and J by 8 bases, with 7 bases between. The CDR3 coding sequence is TGCGCCAGCAGCTTGCCTGGCGATGAGCAGTTCTTC. Protein: CASSLPGDEQFF. Together with reference TRBV5-1 and TRBJ2-1, the CDR3 gives the full variable domain: KAGVTQTPRYLIKTRGQQVTLSCSPISGHRSVSWYQQTPGQGLQFLFEYFSETQRNKGNFPGRFSGRQFSNSRSEMNVSTLELGDSALYLCASSLPGDEQFFGPGTRLTVL.

This clonotype was seen only a few times. V and J are TRBV6-2 or TRBV6-3 and TRBJ1-1; D is possibly TRBD1 (5 bases). Germline V CDR1 and CDR2: MNHEY, SVGEGT. This CDR3 is 18 amino acids long. With 7 bases removed from V and 5 bases from J, the gap between germline ends came to 29 bases. CDR3 sequence reads: CASKVPTSLRTGRTEAFF. The CDR3 DNA is TGTGCCAGCAAGGTCCCAACGAGCCTACGTACAGGTCGGACTGAAGCTTTCTTT.

This clonotype was picked up many times. The J gene is TRBJ2-5, the V gene TRBV2, with TRBD2 identical over 7 bases. The CDR3 is 14 residues long. The germline gives CDR1 SNHLY, CDR2 FYNNEI. The ends lost 4 bases at V and 3 bases at J; junction bases unmatched: 5. The CDR3: CASSGVLAEETQYF. The CDR3 DNA follows: TGTGCCAGCAGTGGGGTTCTAGCGGAAGAGACCCAGTACTTC. Full variable domain (remainder filled in from reference TRBV2 and TRBJ2-5): EPEVTQTPSHQVTQMGQEVILRCVPISNHLYFYWYRQILGQKVEFLVSFYNNEISEKSEIFDDQFSVERPDGSNFTLKIRSTKLEDSAMYFCASSGVLAEETQYFGPGTRLLVL.

In its sample, this clonotype was seen a few times. The J gene is TRBJ1-5, the V gene TRBV12-3 or TRBV12-4, with D possibly matching TRBD1 (5 bases). This CDR3 region has 16 residues. Trimming took off 1 base at V and 0 bases at J, with 10 bases between the two ends. CDR3 sequence: CASSLGSGGSNQPQHF. The CDR3 DNA reads TGTGCCAGCAGTTTAGGGTCGGGGGGTAGCAATCAGCCCCAGCATTTT.

V is TRBV5-1 and J is TRBJ1-5, with TRBD1 matching over 7 bases. The CDR3 sequence is 15 residues long. Trimming cost V 0 bases and J 3 bases; bases outside gene matches: 3. Germline values: CDR1 SGHRS, CDR2 YFSETQ. The CDR3 spells CASSLGGQNNQPQHF. In DNA form, the CDR3 reads TGCGCCAGCAGCTTGGGGGGACAGAACAATCAGCCCCAGCATTTT.

The chain has TRBV25-1 and TRBJ2-5; 8 bases map to TRBD1. The CDR3 covers 17 residues. Germline V CDR1 and CDR2: MGHDK, SYGVNS. The V and J ends lost 2 bases and 1 base, in that order; junction bases with no gene match: 9. CDR3 DNA sequence: TGTGCCAGCAGTGAACCCAAGACAGGGGCCATCCAAGAGACCCAGTACTTC. It is translated as CASSEPKTGAIQETQYF. Based on the CDR3 plus reference TRBV25-1 and TRBJ2-5, the full variable domain is EADIYQTPRYLVIGTGKKITLECSQTMGHDKMYWYQQDPGMELHLIHYSYGVNSTEKGDLSSESTVSRIRTEHFPLTLESARPSHTSQYLCASSEPKTGAIQETQYFGPGTRLLVL.

The chain uses TRBV19 and TRBJ2-1; D is unclear. The V gene lost 3 bases and the J gene lost 0 bases, with 9 bases spanning the gap. The CDR3 has 15 residues. Germline-derived CDR1 and CDR2 are LNHDA and SQIVND (reference sequence). The CDR3 sequence: CASSMYESSYNEQFF. The CDR3 nucleotides are TGTGCCAGTAGTATGTACGAAAGCTCCTACAATGAGCAGTTCTTC. The whole variable domain, remainder taken from reference TRBV19 and TRBJ2-1, is DGGITQSPKYLFRKEGQNVTLSCEQNLNHDAMYWYRQDPGQGLRLIYYSQIVNDFQKGDIAEGYSVSREKKESFPLTVTSAQKNPTAFYLCASSMYESSYNEQFFGPGTRLTVL.

This clonotype was picked up many times. This chain joins TRBV28 and TRBJ2-1, with unresolved D. The CDR3 runs 17 residues. Trimming shortened V by 5 bases and J by 4 bases, and 21 bases separated the two germline ends. Germline-derived CDR1 and CDR2 are MDHEN and SYDVKM. Here the CDR3 reads CASSPSVAEARYNEQFF. The CDR3, as DNA: TGTGCCAGCAGTCCGTCCGTGGCAGAGGCCCGTTACAATGAGCAGTTCTTC.

This chain joins TRBV5-8 and TRBJ2-2; D call uncertain. V was trimmed by 4 bases and J by 1 base, leaving 8 bases between them. The CDR3 covers 14 residues. Per germline, CDR1 SGHTS and CDR2 YDEGEE. The CDR3 is CASSRKVNTGELFF. The CDR3 DNA reads TGTGCCAGCAGCCGGAAGGTGAACACCGGGGAGCTGTTTTTT.

In its sample, this clonotype was seen many times. J is TRBJ1-5 and V is TRBV7-8; D is undetermined. The CDR3 is made up of 16 amino acids. Trimming pared 2 bases from V and 2 bases from J, leaving 13 bases between. Germline loops: CDR1 SGHVS, CDR2 FQNEAQ. CDR3 amino acids: CASSLRLGQGNQPQHF. The CDR3 region has the DNA TGTGCCAGCAGCTTACGGTTGGGCCAGGGCAATCAGCCCCAGCATTTT.

The rearrangement uses TRBV10-3 and TRBJ2-2; D gene unclear. V was trimmed by 6 bases and J by 0 bases, leaving 2 bases between them. This CDR3 region has 12 residues. The germline V gene has CDR1 ENHRY and CDR2 SYGVKD. The CDR3 is CAISPNTGELFF. Here the CDR3 DNA reads TGTGCCATCAGCCCGAACACCGGGGAGCTGTTTTTT.

This clonotype has a count of ten or more. The chain employs TRBV28 and TRBJ2-7, with TRBD1 as a possible D gene (6 bases). The CDR3 contains 14 residues. Germline V lookup: CDR1 MDHEN, CDR2 SYDVKM. Trimming removed 6 bases at V and 0 bases at J, with 12 bases between. The CDR3 is CASSQDSFSYEQYF. The CDR3 region has the DNA TGTGCCAGCAGCCAGGACAGCTTCTCCTACGAGCAGTACTTC.